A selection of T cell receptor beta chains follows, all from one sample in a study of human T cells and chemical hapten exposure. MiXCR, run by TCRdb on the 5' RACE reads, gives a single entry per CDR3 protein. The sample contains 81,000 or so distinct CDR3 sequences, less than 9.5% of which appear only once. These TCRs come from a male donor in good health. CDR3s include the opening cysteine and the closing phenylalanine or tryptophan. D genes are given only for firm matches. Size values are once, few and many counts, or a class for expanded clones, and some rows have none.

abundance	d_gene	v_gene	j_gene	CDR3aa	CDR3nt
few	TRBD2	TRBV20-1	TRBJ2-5	CSAPTSTSGRVETQYF	TGCAGTGCTCCAACCTCGACTAGCGGGAGAGTAGAGACCCAGTACTTC
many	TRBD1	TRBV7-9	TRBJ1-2	CASSLEGAHGYTF	TGTGCCAGCAGCTTAGAGGGGGCGCATGGCTACACCTTC
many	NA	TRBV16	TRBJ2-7	CASSHPRYEQYF	TGTGCCAGCAGCCACCCGAGATACGAGCAGTACTTC
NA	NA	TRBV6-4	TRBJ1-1	CASRPSRGGTEAFF	TGTGCCAGCAGACCTTCCAGGGGCGGCACTGAAGCTTTCTTT
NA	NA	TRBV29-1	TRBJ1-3	CSVGKGDSGNTIYF	TGCAGCGTTGGGAAGGGGGACTCTGGAAACACCATATATTTT
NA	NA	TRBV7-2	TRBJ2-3	CASSSGQTRTDTQYF	TGTGCCAGCAGCTCAGGACAGACTCGCACAGATACGCAGTATTTT
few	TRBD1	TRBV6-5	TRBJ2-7	CASSYLGQGITYEQYF	TGTGCCAGCAGTTACTTGGGACAGGGGATAACCTACGAGCAGTACTTC
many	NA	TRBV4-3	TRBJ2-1	CASSHYTGHNEQFF	TGCGCCAGCAGCCACTATACAGGGCACAATGAGCAGTTCTTC
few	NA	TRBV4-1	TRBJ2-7	CASSQERESSYEQYF	TGCGCCAGCAGCCAAGAGAGAGAGAGCTCCTACGAGCAGTACTTC
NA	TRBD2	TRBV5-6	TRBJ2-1	CASSLRGRGTYNEQFF	TGTGCCAGCAGCTTGCGCGGGAGAGGGACCTACAATGAGCAGTTCTTC
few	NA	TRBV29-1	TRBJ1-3	CRDTGMGNTIYF	TGCAGGGATACAGGGATGGGAAACACCATATATTTT
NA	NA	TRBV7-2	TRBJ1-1	CASSLMGWAEAFF	TGTGCCAGCAGCTTAATGGGGTGGGCTGAAGCTTTCTTT
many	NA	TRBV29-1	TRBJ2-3	CSVEGQLTDTQYF	TGCAGCGTTGAGGGGCAGCTCACAGATACGCAGTATTTT
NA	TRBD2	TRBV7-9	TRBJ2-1	CASSRDGTSGEVRFF	TGTGCCAGCAGCAGAGACGGTACTAGCGGGGAGGTGAGGTTCTTC
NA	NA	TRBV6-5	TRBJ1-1	CASSLSGVMNTEAFF	TGTGCCAGCAGTTTATCAGGGGTAATGAACACTGAAGCTTTCTTT
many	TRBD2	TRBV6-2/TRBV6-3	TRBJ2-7	CASSRLAGSSYEQYF	TGTGCCAGCAGCCGACTAGCGGGGAGCTCCTACGAGCAGTACTTC
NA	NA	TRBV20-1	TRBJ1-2	CSARDRVSNYGYTF	TGCAGTGCTAGAGACAGGGTCTCTAACTATGGCTACACCTTC
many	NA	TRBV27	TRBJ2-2	CASSLGQDPNTGELFF	TGTGCCAGCAGTTTAGGGCAGGACCCGAACACCGGGGAGCTGTTTTTT
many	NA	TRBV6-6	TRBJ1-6	CASKAANNSPLHF	TGTGCCTCAAAGGCAGCGAATAATTCACCCCTCCACTTT
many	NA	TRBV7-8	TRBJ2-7	CASGTVYEQYF	TGTGCCAGTGGGACGGTTTACGAGCAGTACTTC
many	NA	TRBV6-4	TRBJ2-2	CASSDKEDTGELFF	TGTGCCAGCAGTGACAAAGAGGACACCGGGGAGCTGTTTTTT
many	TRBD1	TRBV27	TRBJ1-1	CASSLSVRDRPNTEAFF	TGTGCCAGCAGTTTATCCGTGAGGGACAGACCTAACACTGAAGCTTTCTTT
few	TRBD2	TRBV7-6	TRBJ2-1	CASSLEALAGFNEQFF	TGTGCCAGCAGCTTAGAGGCACTAGCGGGGTTCAATGAGCAGTTCTTC
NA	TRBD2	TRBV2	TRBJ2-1	CASSGTSGRAGEQFF	TGTGCCAGCAGTGGGACTAGCGGGAGGGCCGGTGAGCAGTTCTTC
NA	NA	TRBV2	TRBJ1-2	CASERGQGDTF	TGTGCCAGCGAACGGGGGCAAGGCGACACCTTC
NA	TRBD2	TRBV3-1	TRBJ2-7	CASSPSGIMGEQYF	TGTGCCAGCAGCCCTAGCGGGATCATGGGCGAGCAGTACTTC
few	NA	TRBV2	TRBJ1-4	CASIEGQGGYGEKLFF	TGTGCCAGCATCGAAGGTCAAGGGGGTTATGGAGAAAAACTGTTTTTT
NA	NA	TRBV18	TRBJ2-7	CASSPLGGRGTYEQYF	TGTGCCAGCTCACCCCTAGGAGGTAGGGGGACCTACGAGCAGTACTTC
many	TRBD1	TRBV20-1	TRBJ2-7	CSTYDRAGVYEQYF	TGCAGTACCTATGACAGGGCCGGCGTCTACGAGCAGTACTTC
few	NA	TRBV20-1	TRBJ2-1	CSARVPSAYNEQFF	TGCAGTGCTAGAGTTCCTAGCGCCTACAATGAGCAGTTCTTC
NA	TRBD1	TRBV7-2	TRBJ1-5	CASSSSDRVNQPQHF	TGTGCCAGCAGCTCCTCGGACAGGGTCAATCAGCCCCAGCATTTT
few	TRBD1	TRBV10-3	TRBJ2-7	CAIRTGQGYEQYF	TGTGCCATCAGGACAGGGCAAGGCTACGAGCAGTACTTC
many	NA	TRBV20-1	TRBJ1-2	CSASRDGYTF	TGCAGTGCTAGCCGGGATGGCTACACCTTC
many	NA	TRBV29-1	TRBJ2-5	CSVEGQDQETQYF	TGCAGCGTTGAAGGTCAGGACCAAGAGACCCAGTACTTC
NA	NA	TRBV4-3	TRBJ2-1	CASSQEPGSSYNEQFF	TGCGCCAGCAGCCAAGAACCGGGGAGCTCCTACAATGAGCAGTTCTTC
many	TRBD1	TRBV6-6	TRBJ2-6	CASRDRGTGANVLTF	TGTGCCAGCAGGGACAGGGGAACTGGGGCCAACGTCCTGACTTTC
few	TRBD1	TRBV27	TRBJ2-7	CASSIRGQAYEQYF	TGTGCCAGCAGTATCAGGGGGCAGGCGTACGAGCAGTACTTC
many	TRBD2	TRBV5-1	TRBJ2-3	CASWQRDLTDTQYF	TGCGCCAGCTGGCAGCGGGATTTAACAGATACGCAGTATTTT
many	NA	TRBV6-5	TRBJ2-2	CASSRTSDRTGELFF	TGTGCCAGCAGCCGCACATCGGACAGAACCGGGGAGCTGTTTTTT
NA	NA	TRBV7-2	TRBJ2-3	CASSLAEQGRQYF	TGTGCCAGCAGCTTAGCGGAGCAGGGCCGGCAGTATTTT
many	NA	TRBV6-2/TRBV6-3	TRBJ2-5	CASSSGQSGGETQYF	TGTGCCAGCAGTTCCGGACAGTCAGGAGGAGAGACCCAGTACTTC
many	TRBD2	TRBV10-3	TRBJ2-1	CAISDPPLLAGGFNEQFF	TGTGCCATCAGTGATCCCCCTTTACTAGCGGGGGGTTTTAATGAGCAGTTCTTC
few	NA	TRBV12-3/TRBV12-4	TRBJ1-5	CASSLDYGNQPQHF	TGTGCCAGCAGTTTAGATTACGGCAATCAGCCCCAGCATTTT
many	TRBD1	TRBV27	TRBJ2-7	CASSRRVGTGHSSSYEQYF	TGTGCCAGCAGTAGACGTGTCGGGACAGGACATTCGAGCTCCTACGAGCAGTACTTC
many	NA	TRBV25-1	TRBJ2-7	CASSVTQGHEQYF	TGTGCCAGCAGTGTAACACAGGGCCACGAGCAGTACTTC
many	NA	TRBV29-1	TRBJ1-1	CSVQDWNTEAFF	TGCAGCGTACAGGACTGGAACACTGAAGCTTTCTTT
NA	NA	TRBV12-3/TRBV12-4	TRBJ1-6	CASSLAFGGSYNSPLHF	TGTGCCAGCAGTTTAGCCTTTGGGGGCTCCTATAATTCACCCCTCCACTTT
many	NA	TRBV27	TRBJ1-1	CASRLLGSVNTEAFF	TGTGCCAGCAGGCTTCTGGGGTCAGTGAACACTGAAGCTTTCTTT
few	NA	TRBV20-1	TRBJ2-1	CSALLAVSSYNEQFF	TGCAGTGCGTTACTAGCTGTCAGCTCCTACAATGAGCAGTTCTTC
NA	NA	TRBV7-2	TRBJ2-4	CASSFAALAKNIQYF	TGTGCCAGCAGCTTCGCGGCCTTAGCCAAAAACATTCAGTACTTC
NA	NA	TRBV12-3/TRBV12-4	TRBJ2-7	CASSLSGNRPYEQYF	TGTGCCAGCAGTTTGAGCGGAAACCGTCCCTACGAGCAGTACTTC
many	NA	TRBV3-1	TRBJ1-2	CASSQDRTERFYGYTF	TGTGCCAGCAGCCAAGATCGGACCGAAAGATTCTATGGCTACACCTTC
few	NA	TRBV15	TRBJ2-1	CATSRGGPSLNEQFF	TGTGCCACCAGCAGAGGGGGACCTTCCCTCAATGAGCAGTTCTTC